Reported below is one TCR beta chain. Original handling: Nucleated cell number was recorded as an estimate derived from reference gene primer amplification. Measured with immunoSEQ multiplex PCR; TCRdb has only the in-frame clones, and not every one. V, J and clone size reflect that table, while D and trimming were determined from the DNA. The sample has 200,000 to 250,000 clones; around 82% are singletons. Germline V CDR1 and CDR2: LNHDA, SQIVND (reference sequence). Trimming shortened V by 1 base and J by 6 bases, and 6 bases separated the two germline ends. The CDR3 sequence is 12 residues long. The sample is drawn from a study of blood T cell repertoires in COVID-19.

The chain employs TRBV19 and TRBJ1-2; D unresolved. This receptor was identified in a woman in her 70s with acute or convalescent COVID-19. Sequencing used peripheral blood. The CDR3 coding sequence is TGTGCCAGTAGTATAGGGGAGGATGGCTACACCTTC. It specifies CASSIGEDGYTF.